Listed here are 22 T cell receptor beta chains from one sample, sequenced in a study of cytomegalovirus exposure and HLA in healthy donors. PCR involved 60 Vbeta and 13 Jbeta primers. Assay: immunoSEQ multiplex PCR; the TCRdb copy retains only in-frame clones and omits some. Counted here are approximately 170,000 clones, under 85% occurring once; the ten biggest clones make up roughly 1.5%. The sequencing sample was made of PBMCs. The source of these receptors is a woman in her late teens or twenties in good health and CMV-seronegative.

The gene calls are TRBV27 and TRBJ2-4, with a weak D call TRBD2 (6 bases). Trimming pared 3 bases from V and 3 bases from J, leaving 9 bases between. Germline loops: CDR1 MNHEY, CDR2 SMNVEV (reference sequence). This CDR3 has 14 residues. The CDR3 nucleotides read TGTGCCAGCAGTTTGCGGGGTAGCAAAAACATTCAGTACTTC. Translating it yields CASSLRGSKNIQYF.

This clone was found a few times. CDR3 loop: CASSLGLGPGYEQYF. CDR3 sequence (DNA): TGTGCCAGCAGCTTAGGCTTAGGACCGGGGTACGAGCAGTACTTC. The V gene is TRBV11-2, the J gene TRBJ2-7; D is perhaps TRBD2 (5 bases). Trimming took off 1 base at V and 4 bases at J, with 14 bases between the two ends. Looked up from germline, CDR1 is SGHAT and CDR2 is FQNNGV. The CDR3 length is 15 residues.

The gene calls are TRBV5-4 and TRBJ2-1; D is unclear. This CDR3 contains 12 residues. Germline V gene data show CDR1 as SGHNT and CDR2 as YYREEE (reference sequence). The V and J ends lost 5 bases and 6 bases respectively, with 9 bases between them. CDR3 in DNA: TGTGCCAGCAGTTTAGATGTCAATGAGCAGTTCTTC. Translation gives CASSLDVNEQFF.

This chain joins TRBV11-2 and TRBJ1-2; D gene ambiguous. The V and J ends lost 5 bases and 4 bases respectively, with 17 bases between them. CDR1 is SGHAT, CDR2 FQNNGV, per germline. This CDR3 is built from 15 residues. CDR3 sequence: CASSHGAGGSYGYTF. In DNA form, the CDR3 reads TGTGCCAGCAGCCACGGTGCTGGAGGGAGCTATGGCTACACCTTC.

The chain uses TRBV27 and TRBJ1-5, with 8 nucleotides matching TRBD1. CDR3 length: 16 residues. V shed 6 bases, J shed 6 bases, and the junction held 13 bases outside the gene matches. Germline CDR1 is MNHEY and CDR2 is SMNVEV (reference sequence). CDR3 coding DNA: TGTGCCAGCAGCCCGGTGGGGGCAGGGGGCGGTCAGCCCCAGCATTTT. This codes for CASSPVGAGGGQPQHF.

The J gene is TRBJ1-6, the V gene TRBV7-9; D not certain. The CDR3 sequence is 15 residues long. The V and J ends lost 2 bases and 5 bases respectively, with 10 bases between them. Germline assignment: CDR1 SEHNR and CDR2 FQNEAQ (reference sequence). This chain's CDR3 is CASSLNAADNSPLHF. In DNA form, the CDR3 reads TGTGCCAGCAGCTTAAACGCTGCGGATAATTCACCCCTCCACTTT. Filled out from reference TRBV7-9 and TRBJ1-6, the complete variable domain reads DTGVSQNPRHKITKRGQNVTFRCDPISEHNRLYWYRQTLGQGPEFLTYFQNEAQLEKSRLLSDRFSAERPKGSFSTLEIQRTEQGDSAMYLCASSLNAADNSPLHFGNGTRLTVT.

The genes are TRBV27 and TRBJ1-2, with 10 positions matching TRBD1. The V gene end was trimmed by 3 bases and the J gene end by 0 bases; junction bases not matched to a gene: 4. This CDR3 has 16 residues. Germline lookup yields CDR1 MNHEY and CDR2 SMNVEV (reference sequence). In nucleotides, the CDR3 is TGTGCCAGCAGTTTTCTTGGACAGGGGGCTAACTATGGCTACACCTTC. Translated: CASSFLGQGANYGYTF.

The V and J genes are TRBV9 and TRBJ2-1; 11 positions match TRBD2. The trim removed 3 bases at V and 5 bases at J, leaving 10 bases unmatched. The CDR3 is 17 amino acids. Per germline, CDR1 SGDLS and CDR2 YYNGEE. This chain's CDR3 is CASSDGLAGGGDNEQFF. The CDR3 bases are TGTGCCAGCAGCGATGGGCTAGCGGGAGGTGGGGACAATGAGCAGTTCTTC.

Only one count was recorded for this clone. The chain links TRBV28 to TRBJ1-6; D perhaps matches TRBD1 (5 bases). Germline V lookup: CDR1 MDHEN, CDR2 SYDVKM. The germline V and J ends were trimmed by 7 bases and 7 bases, with 17 bases remaining between them. There are 15 residues in the CDR3. Written as DNA, the CDR3 is TGTGCCAGCAAAACGCCAGGGTACGGCAATTCACCCCTCCACTTT. It specifies CASKTPGYGNSPLHF.

The CDR3 region has the DNA TGTGCCAGCAGTTACTCCCCCACAGGTTCCTACGAGCAGTACTTC. Protein: CASSYSPTGSYEQYF. The chain is built from TRBV6-6 and TRBJ2-7, with a possible D match to TRBD1 (5 bases). V was clipped by 0 bases and J by 1 base, with 10 bases between them. Per the germline V gene, CDR1 is MNHNY and CDR2 is SVGAGI (reference sequence). The CDR3 runs 15 residues.

This rearrangement joins TRBV2 to TRBJ1-5; D call uncertain. Trimming pared 3 bases from V and 3 bases from J, leaving 12 bases between. The CDR3 covers 15 residues. The germline gives CDR1 SNHLY, CDR2 FYNNEI. CDR3 sequence: CASSDDRDSNQPQHF. CDR3 bases: TGTGCCAGCAGTGACGATCGGGATTCCAATCAGCCCCAGCATTTT.

The chain employs TRBV2 and TRBJ2-7; the D is unclear. Trimming pared 0 bases from V and 6 bases from J, leaving 18 bases between. CDR3 length: 16 amino acids. Germline V gene sequence: CDR1 SNHLY, CDR2 FYNNEI. This CDR3 reads CASSEAAVSLAVEQYF. The DNA for the CDR3 is TGTGCCAGCAGTGAAGCGGCAGTAAGTTTGGCCGTCGAGCAGTACTTC.

The rearrangement joins TRBV14 to TRBJ1-5; TRBD1 agrees at 7 bases. The CDR3 totals 14 residues. Trimming cost V 6 bases and J 3 bases; bases outside gene matches: 5. The germline V gene has CDR1 SGHDN and CDR2 FVKESK. This chain's CDR3 is CASSQQGINQPQHF. The CDR3 coding sequence is TGTGCCAGCAGTCAACAGGGGATCAATCAGCCCCAGCATTTT.

The rearrangement uses TRBV11-3 and TRBJ2-5, with D perhaps matching TRBD1 (6 bases). Germline values: CDR1 SGHNT, CDR2 YENEEA. Between the trimmed V and J ends, which lost 5 bases and 4 bases, there was a span of 17 bases. The length of the CDR3 is 15 residues. The CDR3 is CASSPLPGQIETQYF. The CDR3 nucleotides are TGTGCCAGCAGCCCGCTCCCGGGACAAATAGAGACCCAGTACTTC.

On this clone itself: The junction and the germline gene differ at one end; a read error may be behind it. Other nucleotide sequences from this sample produce the same CDR3. V gene TRBV5-1 combines with J gene TRBJ1-4; 9 bases line up with TRBD1. This CDR3 region has 15 residues. The V gene's germline CDR1 is SGHRS and CDR2 YFSETQ. CDR3 sequence reads: CASSLDGTGNEKLFF. The CDR3 DNA follows: TGCGCCAGCAGCTTGGATGGGACAGGGAATGAAAAACTGTTCTTT. The whole variable domain, remainder taken from reference TRBV5-1 and TRBJ1-4, is KAGVTQTPRYLIKTRGQQVTLSCSPISGHRSVSWYQQTPGQGLQFLFEYFSETQRNKGNFPGRFSGRQFSNSRSEMNVSTLELGDSALYLCASSLDGTGNEKLFFGSGTQLSVL.

This clone was observed a few times. The chain combines TRBV11-3 with TRBJ2-4, with D possibly being TRBD2 (6 bases). The V gene lost 3 bases and the J gene lost 1 base, with 7 bases spanning the gap. Germline-derived CDR1 and CDR2 are SGHNT and YENEEA. This CDR3 contains 14 residues. The CDR3 nucleotides are TGTGCCAGCAGCTTGGGGGGTGCCAAAAACATTCAGTACTTC. Translation: CASSLGGAKNIQYF.

This rearrangement joins TRBV18 to TRBJ2-5; D possibly corresponds to TRBD2 (5 bases). Deletions cut 2 bases from V and 4 bases from J, with 14 bases between. Germline CDR1 is KGHSH and CDR2 is LQKENI. The CDR3 extends over 15 amino acids. CDR3 in DNA: TGTGCCAGCTCACCAGCGGCCGCCGAGGGAGAGACCCAGTACTTC. It translates to CASSPAAAEGETQYF.

This chain joins TRBV5-6 and TRBJ1-2; 7 bases map to TRBD1. Germline V lookup: CDR1 SGHDT, CDR2 YYEEEE. V lost 4 bases to trimming and J lost 2 bases; unmatched junction nucleotides: 2. This CDR3 spans 13 amino acids. The CDR3 loop reads CASSEQGNYGYTF. The CDR3 region has the DNA TGTGCCAGCAGCGAACAGGGGAACTATGGCTACACCTTC.

The J gene is TRBJ2-6, the V gene TRBV7-8; D is unclear. V lost 2 bases and J 6 bases, leaving 8 bases between the germline ends. CDR1 and CDR2 (germline): SGHVS, FQNEAQ. The CDR3 covers 14 residues. The CDR3 DNA reads TGTGCCAGCAGCTTAAATTTCTTGGCCAACGTCCTGACTTTC. This gives the protein CASSLNFLANVLTF. The variable domain in full, with the rest retrieved from reference TRBV7-8 and TRBJ2-6, is GAGVSQSPRYKVAKRGQDVALRCDPISGHVSLFWYQQALGQGPEFLTYFQNEAQLDKSGLPSDRFFAERPEGSVSTLKIQRTQQEDSAVYLCASSLNFLANVLTFGAGSRLTVL.

The chain has TRBV27 and TRBJ1-4, with 7 nucleotides matching TRBD1. The CDR3 consists of 15 residues. Germline CDR1 reads MNHEY; CDR2 reads SMNVEV (reference sequence). V gave up 8 bases and J gave up 8 bases; unmatched junction bases: 14. The CDR3 loop is CASHPRGSHREKLFF. CDR3 nucleotides: TGTGCCAGCCACCCCAGGGGGTCGCATCGAGAAAAACTGTTTTTT.

The genes are TRBV5-1 and TRBJ2-1; weak D call: TRBD2 (5 bases). The CDR3 sequence is 15 residues long. CDR1 and CDR2 from the germline V gene are SGHRS and YFSETQ. The V and J ends lost 0 bases and 0 bases respectively, with 7 bases between them. CDR3 nucleotide sequence: TGCGCCAGCAGCTTGGGACTAAGCTCCTACAATGAGCAGTTCTTC. Protein: CASSLGLSSYNEQFF.

A few counts support this clone. The chain uses TRBV9 and TRBJ2-5, with a weak D call TRBD2 (6 bases). The CDR3 loop spans 13 amino acids. Trimming removed 4 bases at V and 3 bases at J, with 10 bases between. The germline CDR1 and CDR2 sequences are SGDLS and YYNGEE. This chain's CDR3 is CASSFGSEETQYF. The CDR3 nucleotides are TGTGCCAGCAGCTTCGGGAGCGAAGAGACCCAGTACTTC.